This T cell receptor beta chain was sequenced for a study of T cells in Graves' hyperthyroidism and ophthalmopathy. General observations from the study: Peripheral blood also featured most of the thyroid clonotypes expanded above 0.001.

There are many counts of this clonotype. Its specificity is not known. Subjects aged 18 to 65 presented with newly diagnosed hyperthyroidism of less than 2 months' duration. RNA transcripts were the template for amplifying TCR beta CDR3 regions. First-round RT-PCR of the TCR CDR3 relied on the HTBI primer set. TCRdb ran MiXCR on the multiplex PCR reads and lists one entry per CDR3 protein. This sample has hundreds of thousands of distinct CDR3 sequences; about 14% occur once, and the top ten carry approximately 15%. Trimming took off 3 bases at V and 0 bases at J, with 9 bases between the two ends. CDR1 MNHNS and CDR2 SASEGT come from the germline V gene. CDR3 length: 14 amino acids.

The sequenced material came from blood. This TCR came from a woman in her forties with Graves' hyperthyroidism. This chain joins TRBV6-1 and TRBJ2-7, with D possibly matching TRBD1 (5 bases). CDR3 region: CASSDRALSYEQYF. The CDR3 DNA reads as TGTGCCAGCAGTGACAGGGCCCTCTCCTACGAGCAGTACTTC.